These 15 T cell receptor beta chains were sequenced from one sample in a study of cytotoxic CD8 clonotypes in ibrutinib-treated CLL. Data came from immunoSEQ multiplex PCR; TCRdb stores just in-frame clones and leaves some out. The repertoire holds 250,000 to 350,000 clones, 76% seen once, with about 5% in the top ten. Source: PBMCs, taken at disease progression, from a patient treated with ibrutinib. The receptors stem from a human donor with chronic lymphocytic leukemia.

J is TRBJ1-5 and V is TRBV4-3; D is uncertain. Germline loops: CDR1 LGHNA, CDR2 YSLEER. This CDR3 region has 14 residues. Trimming left V 4 bases short and J 6 bases short, with 13 bases between. The CDR3 DNA is TGCGCCAGCAGCCCCTCATGGGTGGGTCAGCCCCAGCATTTT. Its protein is CASSPSWVGQPQHF.

On this clone itself: Distinct nucleotide sequences in the sample also encode this CDR3. The chain recombines TRBV5-1 with TRBJ2-3; D unresolved. V dropped 2 bases and J dropped 1 base, with 5 bases sitting between them. The CDR3 runs 13 residues. Germline-derived CDR1 and CDR2 are SGHRS and YFSETQ. CDR3 nucleotides: TGCGCCAGCAGCTTCCAGGGCACAGATACGCAGTATTTT. Encoded protein: CASSFQGTDTQYF.

V is TRBV10-3 and J is TRBJ2-1, with 11 bases aligning to TRBD2. This CDR3 region has 15 residues. After removal of 10 bases from V and 7 bases from J, the junction contained 12 bases not matched to a gene. CDR1 and CDR2 (germline): ENHRY, SYGVKD. In DNA, the CDR3 is TGTGCCACCAAAAGGTTAGCGGGGGGGCGAAATGAGCAGTTCTTC. Amino acid sequence: CATKRLAGGRNEQFF.

The chain employs TRBV5-1 and TRBJ2-7; D may correspond to TRBD1 or TRBD2 (6 bases each). The V gene lost 2 bases and the J gene lost 7 bases, with 16 bases spanning the gap. Germline V gene lookup returns CDR1 SGHRS and CDR2 YFSETQ. The CDR3 covers 14 residues. DNA for the CDR3: TGCGCCAGCAGCTTCGGGGGCCAATCCTCAGAGCAGTACTTC. Its protein product is CASSFGGQSSEQYF.

The chain couples TRBV27 to TRBJ2-7; D ambiguous. The CDR3 is made up of 13 amino acids. The germline V gene has CDR1 MNHEY and CDR2 SMNVEV (reference sequence). The V gene lost 3 bases and the J gene lost 0 bases, with 6 bases spanning the gap. This chain's CDR3 is CASSLASSYEQYF. DNA of the CDR3: TGTGCCAGCAGTTTGGCTAGCTCCTACGAGCAGTACTTC.

The J gene is TRBJ2-1, the V gene TRBV5-4; tentative D call: TRBD2 (6 bases). Germline CDR1 SGHNT, CDR2 YYREEE (reference sequence). V was trimmed by 0 bases and J by 6 bases, leaving 10 bases between them. The CDR3 totals 14 residues. The CDR3 DNA is TGTGCCAGCAGCTTGGGACGCGGGATCAATGAGCAGTTCTTC. Translating it yields CASSLGRGINEQFF. The variable domain in full, completed from reference TRBV5-4 and TRBJ2-1, reads ETGVTQSPTHLIKTRGQQVTLRCSSQSGHNTVSWYQQALGQGPQFIFQYYREEENGRGNFPPRFSGLQFPNYSSELNVNALELDDSALYLCASSLGRGINEQFFGPGTRLTVL.

This clone has just a few counts. The sample holds other DNA sequences that translate to the same CDR3. The rearrangement links TRBV27 to TRBJ2-7, with TRBD2 matching over 13 bases. V trimming: 5 bases; J trimming: 3 bases; junction bases outside the gene matches: 1. In germline, CDR1 is MNHEY, CDR2 SMNVEV (reference sequence). This CDR3 contains 14 residues. The CDR3 here is CASSRLAGGYEQYF. CDR3 in DNA: TGTGCCAGCAGTAGACTAGCGGGAGGCTACGAGCAGTACTTC.

This chain links TRBV27 with TRBJ2-1; D not certain. Per germline, CDR1 MNHEY and CDR2 SMNVEV (reference sequence). The V gene lost 0 bases and the J gene lost 5 bases, with 5 bases spanning the gap. This CDR3 spans 13 amino acids. This CDR3 is CASSLSLDNEQFF. As DNA, the CDR3 is TGTGCCAGCAGTTTATCTTTGGACAATGAGCAGTTCTTC.

This chain connects TRBV4-1 to TRBJ2-1; 7 bases are a match to TRBD2. V lost 3 bases and J lost 8; bases outside the gene matches: 10. Germline-derived CDR1 and CDR2 are MGHRA and YSYEKL. The CDR3 contains 15 residues. CDR3 nucleotide sequence: TGCGCCAGCAGCCATCGTATCGAGACTAGCTATGAGCAGTTCTTC. As protein: CASSHRIETSYEQFF.

V usage is TRBV9 and J usage is TRBJ2-3; TRBD2 matches 7 bases. Germline V gives CDR1 SGDLS, CDR2 YYNGEE. After removal of 3 bases from V and 9 bases from J, the junction contained 7 bases not matched to a gene. The CDR3 runs to 13 residues. CDR3 sequence reads: CASSAQGRGTQYF. The CDR3 DNA follows: TGTGCCAGCAGCGCCCAAGGGCGGGGGACGCAGTATTTT.

This rearrangement joins TRBV25-1 to TRBJ1-4, with TRBD1 matching 8 bases. In germline, CDR1 is MGHDK, CDR2 SYGVNS. V shed 6 bases, J shed 4 bases, and the junction held 16 bases outside the gene matches. The CDR3 runs to 18 residues. Here the CDR3 DNA reads TGTGCCAGCAGCGCCAACCCAGGGGGCGCACAAGGTAATGAAAAACTGTTTTTT. Translated, it gives CASSANPGGAQGNEKLFF. Full variable domain (outside the CDR3, taken from reference TRBV25-1 and TRBJ1-4): EADIYQTPRYLVIGTGKKITLECSQTMGHDKMYWYQQDPGMELHLIHYSYGVNSTEKGDLSSESTVSRIRTEHFPLTLESARPSHTSQYLCASSANPGGAQGNEKLFFGSGTQLSVL.

The chain joins TRBV28 to TRBJ1-1; 12 bases align to TRBD1. Trimming cost V 8 bases and J 7 bases; bases outside gene matches: 11. Looked up from germline, CDR1 is MDHEN and CDR2 is SYDVKM. The CDR3 runs 15 residues. The CDR3 DNA follows: TGTGCCAGCTTGGGACAGGGGGCACCCTTCATTGAAGCTTTCTTT. This sequence encodes CASLGQGAPFIEAFF. The entire variable domain, with the rest obtained from reference TRBV28 and TRBJ1-1, is as follows: DVKVTQSSRYLVKRTGEKVFLECVQDMDHENMFWYRQDPGLGLRLIYFSYDVKMKEKGDIPEGYSVSREKKERFSLILESASTNQTSMYLCASLGQGAPFIEAFFGQGTRLTVV.

V gene TRBV4-1 combines with J gene TRBJ2-1; 7 bases match TRBD2. Trimming cost V 1 base and J 9 bases; bases outside gene matches: 6. CDR1 and CDR2 (germline): MGHRA, YSYEKL. This CDR3 contains 14 residues. In DNA form, the CDR3 reads TGCGCCAGCAGCCAAGTGAGACTAGCTGGTGAGCAGTTCTTC. It specifies CASSQVRLAGEQFF.

V and J are TRBV10-3 and TRBJ2-7, with D perhaps assigned TRBD1 or TRBD2 (5 bases each). This CDR3 region has 11 residues. The germline V gene has CDR1 ENHRY and CDR2 SYGVKD. Trimming removed 4 bases from V and 6 bases from J, with 7 bases in between. In DNA form, the CDR3 reads TGTGCCATCAGTGCTGGGACCGAGCAGTACTTC. Protein sequence: CAISAGTEQYF.

The J gene is TRBJ1-2, the V gene TRBV7-2, with D unresolved. Germline V gives CDR1 SGHTA, CDR2 FQGNSA. V lost 3 bases and J 4 bases, leaving 15 bases between the germline ends. The CDR3 sequence is 15 residues long. The CDR3 loop reads CASSFLLRASYGYTF. In DNA form, the CDR3 reads TGTGCCAGCAGCTTTCTTTTGCGGGCAAGCTATGGCTACACCTTC.